This T cell receptor (beta chain) stems from a study of human T cells and chemical hapten exposure. TCRdb redid the calling of the RACE reads with MiXCR, one entry per CDR3 protein. The table shows about 160,000 distinct CDR3 sequences, with 28% occurring only once. On this clonotype itself: As yet, its antigen is unknown.

Study-level results: Alopecia was present in the donors, so their immune response may differ from healthy people's. A positive correlation with patch test score was shown by PT1 expanded TCR counts. The number of TCRs over 1 in 1000 frequency stayed unchanged after DPC.

Time point indicated: patch test 3, about 24 weeks after DPC sensitization. Treatment given: therapeutic diphenylcyclopropenone sensitization with weekly scalp DPC. Non-pregnant alopecia patients aged 18 to 70, suitable for DPC therapy. This clonotype was sampled from a woman under 30 with alopecia areata. Some clones in this sample may be carry-over from other donors' samples. The source was whole blood, collected in connection with sensitization to the hapten diphenylcyclopropenone (DPC).

In DNA, the CDR3 is TGTGCCAGCAGCTTATATTTAACTAGGCCGCAAGAGACCCAGTACTTC. Amino acids: CASSLYLTRPQETQYF. This rearrangement joins TRBV11-2 to TRBJ2-5, with D maybe TRBD2 (5 bases). Between the trimmed V and J ends, which lost 2 bases and 2 bases, there was a span of 15 bases. Germline V gene lookup returns CDR1 SGHAT and CDR2 FQNNGV. The CDR3 runs to 16 residues.